Each of the 16 T cell receptor beta chains below was sequenced from the same sample in a study of PD-L1 blockade in urothelial cancer. Sequencing used immunoSEQ multiplex PCR; TCRdb keeps in-frame clones, though not all of them. The data hold around 40,000 clones, with 80% to 90% observed a single time. This specimen was PBMCs, taken around atezolizumab (anti-PD-L1) treatment. All receptors come from a man in his sixties with urothelial cancer.

V gene TRBV28 combines with J gene TRBJ1-5; D is possibly TRBD1 (5 bases). The length of the CDR3 is 15 residues. V was clipped by 3 bases and J by 5 bases, with 14 bases between them. CDR1 MDHEN and CDR2 SYDVKM come from the germline V gene. The CDR3 loop is CASSLSDSVYQPQHF. CDR3 nucleotides: TGTGCCAGCAGTTTGTCCGACAGCGTCTATCAGCCCCAGCATTTT.

CDR3 DNA: TGCGCCAGCACCCTCGGGGACACTTACTCTGGAAACACCATATATTTT. This encodes CASTLGDTYSGNTIYF. This chain joins TRBV5-1 and TRBJ1-3, with D tentatively TRBD1 (6 bases). V was pared by 6 bases and J by 0 bases, with 16 bases between. Germline values: CDR1 SGHRS, CDR2 YFSETQ. The CDR3 covers 16 residues.

The chain is built from TRBV5-4 and TRBJ1-6; a possible D gene is TRBD1 (5 bases). The CDR3 totals 16 residues. Trimming stripped 4 bases from V and 7 bases from J, with 18 bases between. In germline, CDR1 is SGHNT, CDR2 YYREEE (reference sequence). The CDR3 spells CASSPYDSLGNSPLHF. Here the CDR3 DNA reads TGTGCCAGCAGCCCTTACGACAGCCTTGGAAATTCACCCCTCCACTTT. Full variable domain (missing parts from reference TRBV5-4 and TRBJ1-6): ETGVTQSPTHLIKTRGQQVTLRCSSQSGHNTVSWYQQALGQGPQFIFQYYREEENGRGNFPPRFSGLQFPNYSSELNVNALELDDSALYLCASSPYDSLGNSPLHFGNGTRLTVT.

The chain uses TRBV9 and TRBJ2-7, with D tentatively TRBD1 (5 bases). Between the trimmed V and J ends, which lost 0 bases and 2 bases, there was a span of 9 bases. Germline-derived CDR1 and CDR2 are SGDLS and YYNGEE. The CDR3 runs 14 residues. As DNA, the CDR3 is TGTGCCAGCAGCGTAGTAGACAGCACCTACGAGCAGTACTTC. Its translation: CASSVVDSTYEQYF.

The chain links TRBV19 to TRBJ2-7; 11 bases fit TRBD2. This CDR3 is 18 amino acids long. Germline trimming cut 2 bases from V and 2 bases from J; bases unmatched to any gene: 11. Germline V gene data show CDR1 as LNHDA and CDR2 as SQIVND (reference sequence). The CDR3 region is CASSINPLAGGPTYEQYF. In DNA, the CDR3 is TGTGCCAGTAGTATAAACCCGCTAGCGGGAGGTCCCACCTACGAGCAGTACTTC.

The V and J genes are TRBV5-1 and TRBJ2-1, with D perhaps TRBD2 (6 bases). The germline CDR1 and CDR2 sequences are SGHRS and YFSETQ. Between the trimmed V and J ends, which lost 2 bases and 7 bases, there was a span of 13 bases. This CDR3 is 14 amino acids long. The CDR3 nucleotides are TGCGCCAGCAGCTTTGGAGGGGCTCAGAATGAGCAGTTCTTC. Translated, it gives CASSFGGAQNEQFF. The variable domain in full, with the rest retrieved from reference TRBV5-1 and TRBJ2-1, is KAGVTQTPRYLIKTRGQQVTLSCSPISGHRSVSWYQQTPGQGLQFLFEYFSETQRNKGNFPGRFSGRQFSNSRSEMNVSTLELGDSALYLCASSFGGAQNEQFFGPGTRLTVL.

This clone was recorded only once. The chain is built from TRBV9 and TRBJ2-5; 7 bases fit TRBD1. Per the germline V gene, CDR1 is SGDLS and CDR2 is YYNGEE. The CDR3 has 15 amino acids. Trimming removed 0 bases from V and 5 bases from J; junction bases left unmatched: 7. The DNA for the CDR3 is TGTGCCAGCAGCGTAGGACGACAGGGCGGGGAGACCCAGTACTTC. It translates to CASSVGRQGGETQYF.

There are a few counts of this clone. The chain carries TRBV12-5 and TRBJ1-2; tentative D call: TRBD1 (5 bases). The V gene lost 6 bases and the J gene lost 0 bases, with 17 bases spanning the gap. CDR1 LGHNT and CDR2 FRNRAP come from the germline V gene. CDR3 length: 16 residues. The CDR3 loop reads CASGPGRGLANYGYTF. The CDR3 coding sequence is TGTGCTAGTGGACCTGGAAGGGGTCTAGCTAACTATGGCTACACCTTC.

The rearrangement links TRBV29-1 to TRBJ2-2; 9 bases map to TRBD1. The CDR3 runs to 12 residues. The V and J ends lost 6 bases and 4 bases, in that order; junction bases with no gene match: 0. Per germline, CDR1 SQVTM and CDR2 ANQGSEA. The CDR3 spells CSVDRGTGELFF. The CDR3 DNA reads TGCAGCGTGGACAGGGGCACCGGGGAGCTGTTTTTT.

This chain uses TRBV28 with TRBJ1-1; D is perhaps TRBD1 (5 bases). The CDR3 has 17 amino acids. Trimming took off 6 bases at V and 7 bases at J, with 27 bases between the two ends. Per germline, CDR1 MDHEN and CDR2 SYDVKM. For the CDR3, the DNA is TGTGCCAGCAGGATAGGGCGTCGTTCAGGGATGGAGGGTGAAGCTTTCTTT. This gives the protein CASRIGRRSGMEGEAFF.

This chain joins TRBV6-5 and TRBJ1-5; D remains unclear. The V gene's germline CDR1 is MNHEY and CDR2 SVGAGI. This CDR3 is built from 13 residues. Trimming left V 2 bases short and J 4 bases short, with 6 bases between. The CDR3 loop is CASSYNRNQPQHF. The CDR3 coding sequence is TGTGCCAGCAGTTACAATCGTAATCAGCCCCAGCATTTT.

This chain uses TRBV18 with TRBJ1-1; 7 nucleotides match TRBD1. V shed 0 bases, J shed 3 bases, and the junction held 7 bases outside the gene matches. The length of the CDR3 is 16 residues. Germline lookup yields CDR1 KGHSH and CDR2 LQKENI. CDR3 residues: CASSPPTRQGYTEAFF. The CDR3 bases are TGTGCCAGCTCACCACCGACCCGACAGGGATACACTGAAGCTTTCTTT.

In its sample, this clone was seen a few times. The CDR3 DNA follows: TGTGCCAGCAGCTTAATAGCGGGAGGGTTGGCCGGGGAGCTGTTTTTT. This encodes CASSLIAGGLAGELFF. The rearrangement uses TRBV7-2 and TRBJ2-2; 11 positions agree with TRBD2. Germline values: CDR1 SGHTA, CDR2 FQGNSA. The V gene end was trimmed by 2 bases and the J gene end by 6 bases; junction bases not matched to a gene: 5. The CDR3 consists of 16 residues.

This CDR3 is CASSLDMTGELFF. The CDR3 DNA reads TGTGCCAGCAGCTTAGATATGACCGGGGAGCTGTTTTTT. The gene calls are TRBV11-3 and TRBJ2-2; D is uncertain. The CDR3 loop spans 13 amino acids. Germline CDR1 SGHNT, CDR2 YENEEA. The V and J ends lost 0 bases and 5 bases respectively, with 4 bases between them.

The J gene is TRBJ2-2, the V gene TRBV28; TRBD1 agrees at 9 bases. There are 14 residues in the CDR3. The ends lost 5 bases at V and 5 bases at J; junction bases unmatched: 3. Per germline, CDR1 MDHEN and CDR2 SYDVKM. CDR3 DNA: TGTGCCAGCAGTCACAGGGGGCGGACCGGGGAGCTGTTTTTT. It encodes CASSHRGRTGELFF.

Only a few counts were recorded for this clone. The CDR3 nucleotides read TGTGCCTGGACCCCTATTGACACCTTCTCTGGAAACACCATATATTTT. Protein: CAWTPIDTFSGNTIYF. The chain uses TRBV30 and TRBJ1-3; no reliable D call. Trimming cost V 4 bases and J 0 bases, with 16 bases left between them. Germline V gene sequence: CDR1 GTSNPN, CDR2 SVGIG (reference sequence). This CDR3 is 16 amino acids long.